This TCR beta chain was found in a study of Graves' ophthalmopathy and Graves' hyperthyroidism. In the study overall: Prior to any treatment, peripheral blood was collected at the time of initial diagnosis.

RNA transcripts served as template for amplifying TCR beta CDR3 sequences. A first-round RT-PCR used HTBI primers, followed by a second-round multiplex PCR. MiXCR, applied by TCRdb to the multiplex PCR reads, yields one record per CDR3 protein. This table holds about 220,000 distinct CDR3 sequences, 20% to 25% found once. This clonotype occurred many times. What was sequenced was peripheral blood. The sequence came from a woman aged 50 to 60 with Graves' ophthalmopathy.

This chain's CDR3 is CASSPGQGYTEAFF. The DNA of the CDR3 is TGTGCCAGCAGTCCAGGACAGGGGTACACTGAAGCTTTCTTT. This sequence joins TRBV12-3 or TRBV12-4 and TRBJ1-1; 9 nucleotides agree with TRBD1. V was clipped by 5 bases and J by 3 bases; unmatched bases: 4. The CDR3 totals 14 residues.